These T cell receptor beta chains were read from a single sample in a study of cytomegalovirus exposure and HLA in healthy donors. TCRdb's table, derived via immunoSEQ multiplex PCR, lists solely in-frame clones and lacks some. The sample records about 89,000 clones, around 59% being singletons. The sequencing sample was made of PBMCs. Receptors originate from a human donor in good health. The CDR3 runs from the conserved cysteine through the conserved F or W. A D gene is named only where the DNA matches it firmly. Only some rows state a clone size, as once, few, many or a class for expanded clones.

J: TRBJ2-5; size: -; V: TRBV6-1; D: -; CDR3: CASLPEGAQETQYF; DNA: TGTGCCAGCCTCCCGGAGGGGGCTCAAGAGACCCAGTACTTC
J: TRBJ2-1; size: once; V: TRBV5-4; D: TRBD2; CDR3: CASSSETSGGPNEQFF; DNA: TGTGCCAGCAGCTCGGAGACTAGCGGGGGGCCCAATGAGCAGTTCTTC
J: TRBJ2-1; size: -; V: TRBV27; D: TRBD2; CDR3: CASSSIAGINEQFF; DNA: TGTGCCAGCAGTTCCATAGCGGGGATCAATGAGCAGTTCTTC
J: TRBJ2-2; size: -; V: TRBV21-1; D: -; CDR3: CASSTGGQGARGELFF; DNA: TGTGCCAGCAGCACCGGAGGGCAGGGGGCTCGGGGGGAGCTGTTTTTT
J: TRBJ1-1; size: -; V: TRBV5-1; D: TRBD1; CDR3: CASSLGQGPNTEAFF; DNA: TGCGCCAGCAGCTTGGGACAGGGTCCGAACACTGAAGCTTTCTTT
J: TRBJ1-4; size: few; V: TRBV18; D: -; CDR3: CASSLSTGLDEKLFF; DNA: TGTGCCAGCTCACTATCGACGGGACTAGATGAAAAACTGTTTTTT
J: TRBJ2-1; size: once; V: TRBV7-3; D: -; CDR3: CASSSYDSGWYNEQFF; DNA: TGTGCCAGCAGCTCATATGATAGCGGATGGTACAATGAGCAGTTCTTC
J: TRBJ2-3; size: -; V: TRBV11-3; D: -; CDR3: CASSFFAATNRDTQYF; DNA: TGTGCCAGCAGCTTTTTCGCAGCGACCAATAGAGATACGCAGTATTTT
J: TRBJ1-6; size: -; V: TRBV11-3; D: -; CDR3: CASSPHRENSPLHF; DNA: TGTGCCAGCAGCCCCCACAGGGAGAATTCACCCCTCCACTTT
J: TRBJ1-2; size: few; V: TRBV7-9; D: -; CDR3: CASSPGFGYGYTF; DNA: TGTGCCAGCAGCCCAGGGTTTGGTTATGGCTACACCTTC
J: TRBJ1-1; size: -; V: TRBV9; D: -; CDR3: CASSPRGRGETFF; DNA: TGTGCCAGCAGCCCCAGGGGCAGGGGTGAGACTTTCTTT
J: TRBJ2-1; size: -; V: TRBV7-3; D: TRBD2; CDR3: CASSWSGGYNEQFF; DNA: TGTGCCAGCAGCTGGAGCGGGGGGTACAATGAGCAGTTCTTC
J: TRBJ1-1; size: -; V: TRBV9; D: -; CDR3: CASSVDPRGTEAFF; DNA: TGTGCCAGCAGCGTAGATCCTCGGGGCACTGAAGCTTTCTTT
J: TRBJ1-4; size: -; V: TRBV9; D: -; CDR3: CASSAGTHGEKLFF; DNA: TGTGCCAGCAGCGCCGGGACACACGGTGAAAAACTGTTTTTT
J: TRBJ2-6; size: few; V: TRBV18; D: -; CDR3: CASSPPSGFTGANVLTF; DNA: TGTGCCAGCTCACCACCGTCAGGTTTCACTGGGGCCAACGTCCTGACTTTC
J: TRBJ2-1; size: -; V: TRBV11-3; D: TRBD2; CDR3: CASSAPPGGRFYNEQFF; DNA: TGTGCCAGCAGCGCCCCACCGGGGGGGCGTTTCTACAATGAGCAGTTCTTC
J: TRBJ1-2; size: -; V: TRBV15; D: TRBD1; CDR3: CATSRDGQAKSNYGYTF; DNA: TGTGCCACCAGCAGAGATGGACAGGCTAAATCTAACTATGGCTACACCTTC
J: TRBJ1-4; size: -; V: TRBV11-3; D: TRBD1; CDR3: CASSARTGLDEKLFF; DNA: TGTGCCAGCAGCGCCCGGACAGGCCTGGATGAAAAACTGTTTTTT
J: TRBJ2-7; size: few; V: TRBV11-2; D: TRBD2; CDR3: CASSLDLAGGLKKDSYEQYF; DNA: TGTGCCAGCAGCTTAGATCTAGCGGGGGGCCTTAAGAAAGATTCCTACGAGCAGTACTTC
J: TRBJ1-1; size: -; V: TRBV5-6; D: TRBD1; CDR3: CASSPWTGGARNTEAFF; DNA: TGTGCCAGCAGCCCCTGGACAGGGGGCGCAAGGAACACTGAAGCTTTCTTT
J: TRBJ1-2; size: -; V: TRBV10-3; D: -; CDR3: CAISESRAGNNYGYTF; DNA: TGTGCCATCAGTGAGTCGAGGGCAGGAAATAACTATGGCTACACCTTC
J: TRBJ1-1; size: -; V: TRBV7-9; D: -; CDR3: CASSSRHRDKYTEAFF; DNA: TGTGCCAGCAGCTCCCGCCACCGGGACAAGTACACTGAAGCTTTCTTT
J: TRBJ1-2; size: -; V: TRBV5-8; D: -; CDR3: CASTSGEIVGYGYTF; DNA: TGTGCCAGCACCAGCGGGGAGATCGTGGGCTATGGCTACACCTTC
J: TRBJ2-5; size: -; V: TRBV2; D: TRBD2; CDR3: CASSGGTSGGGRETQYF; DNA: TGTGCCAGCAGTGGAGGGACTAGCGGGGGCGGGAGGGAGACCCAGTACTTC
J: TRBJ2-2; size: -; V: TRBV9; D: TRBD2; CDR3: CASSVVPSGGGVTGELFF; DNA: TGTGCCAGCAGCGTAGTTCCTAGCGGGGGGGGAGTCACCGGGGAGCTGTTTTTT
J: TRBJ2-1; size: -; V: TRBV7-9; D: -; CDR3: CASSSRGGGGEQFF; DNA: TGTGCCAGCAGCTCCCGCGGCGGGGGCGGTGAGCAGTTCTTC
J: TRBJ2-1; size: -; V: TRBV18; D: -; CDR3: CASSPKAASSYNEQFF; DNA: TGTGCCAGCTCACCAAAGGCTGCTAGCTCCTACAATGAGCAGTTCTTC
J: TRBJ1-2; size: -; V: TRBV11-3; D: -; CDR3: CASSPGGGANYGYTF; DNA: TGTGCCAGCAGCCCGGGGGGGGGAGCTAACTATGGCTACACCTTC
J: TRBJ2-5; size: -; V: TRBV11-3; D: TRBD2; CDR3: CASSLAGGLGETQYF; DNA: TGTGCCAGCAGCTTGGCGGGGGGCTTGGGAGAGACCCAGTACTTC
J: TRBJ1-1; size: -; V: TRBV7-2; D: TRBD1; CDR3: CASSLVGQGFGTEAFF; DNA: TGTGCCAGCAGCTTAGTGGGACAGGGGTTCGGCACTGAAGCTTTCTTT
J: TRBJ2-3; size: -; V: TRBV6-5; D: -; CDR3: CASSSPYGSTDTQYF; DNA: TGTGCCAGCAGTTCCCCATATGGCTCCACAGATACGCAGTATTTT
J: TRBJ1-6; size: -; V: TRBV18; D: -; CDR3: CASSRLDRPNSPLHF; DNA: TGTGCCAGCTCACGCCTGGACAGACCTAACTCACCCCTCCACTTT
J: TRBJ1-1; size: -; V: TRBV2; D: -; CDR3: CASSLYTANTEAFF; DNA: TGTGCCAGCAGTTTATACACAGCGAACACTGAAGCTTTCTTT
J: TRBJ1-5; size: -; V: TRBV6-5; D: -; CDR3: CASSYAGPNQPQHF; DNA: TGTGCCAGCAGTTACGCAGGGCCCAATCAGCCCCAGCATTTT
J: TRBJ2-5; size: -; V: TRBV11-3; D: TRBD1; CDR3: CASSSSVQTGKETQYF; DNA: TGTGCCAGCAGCAGTAGCGTACAGACAGGGAAAGAGACCCAGTACTTC
J: TRBJ2-3; size: -; V: TRBV7-8; D: TRBD2; CDR3: CASSPGLAGGISSTDTQYF; DNA: TGTGCCAGCAGCCCGGGACTAGCGGGGGGGATTTCTAGCACAGATACGCAGTATTTT
J: TRBJ1-2; size: -; V: TRBV4-1; D: -; CDR3: CASSSQGGAGYGYTF; DNA: TGCGCCAGCAGCTCTCAAGGGGGGGCCGGCTATGGCTACACCTTC
J: TRBJ2-5; size: -; V: TRBV7-9; D: TRBD2; CDR3: CASSQGTSGEQETQYF; DNA: TGTGCCAGCAGCCAAGGGACTAGCGGGGAACAAGAGACCCAGTACTTC
J: TRBJ1-5; size: -; V: TRBV4-2; D: -; CDR3: CASSQDRDQPQHF; DNA: TGTGCCAGCAGCCAAGATAGAGATCAGCCCCAGCATTTT
J: TRBJ2-7; size: once; V: TRBV2; D: TRBD1; CDR3: CASSEFSPGTGGNEQYF; DNA: TGTGCCAGCAGTGAGTTCTCCCCCGGGACAGGGGGCAACGAGCAGTACTTC
J: TRBJ2-7; size: -; V: TRBV5-1; D: -; CDR3: CASSPRAPPAEQYF; DNA: TGCGCCAGCAGCCCGCGGGCACCCCCCGCCGAGCAGTACTTC
J: TRBJ2-5; size: -; V: TRBV6-1; D: -; CDR3: CASSEIPGVTQYF; DNA: TGTGCCAGCAGTGAAATCCCGGGGGTGACCCAGTACTTC
J: TRBJ1-5; size: -; V: TRBV19; D: -; CDR3: CASSLQGNQPQHF; DNA: TGTGCCAGTAGTCTACAGGGTAATCAGCCCCAGCATTTT
J: TRBJ1-2; size: -; V: TRBV6-1; D: TRBD1; CDR3: CASSEDRGRYGYTF; DNA: TGTGCCAGCAGTGAGGACAGGGGACGGTATGGCTACACCTTC